These 7 T cell receptor beta chains were sequenced from one sample in a study of cytomegalovirus exposure and HLA in healthy donors. It was with 60 Vbeta and 13 Jbeta primers that the PCR ran. Only in-frame clones appear in the TCRdb table, and some are missing; sequencing was by immunoSEQ multiplex PCR. The sample includes approximately 190,000 clones, roughly 80% of them seen just once. The specimen sequenced was PBMCs. The receptors here all came from a woman aged 18-29 years in good health and CMV-seronegative.

This sequence joins TRBV19 and TRBJ2-7, with D perhaps matching TRBD2 (6 bases). The germline gives CDR1 LNHDA, CDR2 SQIVND (reference sequence). V dropped 6 bases and J dropped 9 bases, with 12 bases sitting between them. The CDR3 length is 11 residues. The CDR3 loop reads CASSPGGAQYF. The CDR3 region has the DNA TGTGCCAGTAGCCCCGGGGGAGCGCAGTACTTC.

V gene TRBV9 combines with J gene TRBJ1-2, with 9 bases that match TRBD1. V lost 3 bases, J lost 4 bases, and 4 bases stayed unmatched. The CDR3 sequence is 14 residues long. Per the germline V gene, CDR1 is SGDLS and CDR2 is YYNGEE. CDR3 in DNA: TGTGCCAGCAGCGAGGGGACAGGGACCTATGGCTACACCTTC. Its translation is CASSEGTGTYGYTF.

The rearrangement uses TRBV7-8 and TRBJ2-1; 10 bases map to TRBD2. V lost 4 bases, J lost 2 bases, and 2 bases stayed unmatched. Germline CDR1 is SGHVS and CDR2 is FQNEAQ. The CDR3 covers 15 residues. CDR3 sequence reads: CASSSGLAPYNEQFF. CDR3 nucleotide sequence: TGTGCCAGCAGCTCGGGACTAGCGCCCTACAATGAGCAGTTCTTC. The variable domain in full, completed from reference TRBV7-8 and TRBJ2-1, reads GAGVSQSPRYKVAKRGQDVALRCDPISGHVSLFWYQQALGQGPEFLTYFQNEAQLDKSGLPSDRFFAERPEGSVSTLKIQRTQQEDSAVYLCASSSGLAPYNEQFFGPGTRLTVL.

The chain is built from TRBV6-5 and TRBJ1-2; no clear D gene. Germline V gene lookup returns CDR1 MNHEY and CDR2 SVGAGI. V lost 3 bases to trimming and J lost 2 bases, with 10 bases between them. The CDR3 sequence is 14 residues long. The CDR3 bases are TGTGCCAGCAGTTATGGGGAGGGCAACTATGGCTACACCTTC. Translated, it gives CASSYGEGNYGYTF.

The J gene is TRBJ2-5, the V gene TRBV19; TRBD1 might be the D (6 bases). With 3 bases removed from V and 7 bases from J, the gap between germline ends came to 18 bases. Germline V lookup: CDR1 LNHDA, CDR2 SQIVND (reference sequence). CDR3 size: 15 residues. This CDR3 reads CASSIGQTLRGTQYF. The CDR3 nucleotides read TGTGCCAGTAGTATCGGACAGACCCTCCGGGGGACCCAGTACTTC.

The gene calls are TRBV21-1 and TRBJ2-5; TRBD2 is the table's D call and was not checked against the DNA. TRBV21-1 is a known pseudogene. This CDR3 is 18 amino acids long. Here the CDR3 DNA reads TGTGCCAGCAGCAACCGTCGCGTGGGGGGGCCCCCACAAGAGACCCAGTACTTC. It translates to CASSNRRVGGPPQETQYF.

The chain employs TRBV11-2 and TRBJ1-2; 8 bases agree with TRBD1. Germline-derived CDR1 and CDR2 are SGHAT and FQNNGV. The junction had 11 bases not matched to a gene; V was cut back by 4 bases and J by 4 bases. The CDR3 loop spans 16 amino acids. The CDR3 DNA follows: TGTGCCAGCAGCTCGCTCCGGGACAGGTCTTTCTATGGCTACACCTTC. It yields the protein CASSSLRDRSFYGYTF.